Below are 30 T cell receptor beta chains sequenced from a single sample in a study of PD-1 blockade in classical Hodgkin lymphoma. Assay used: immunoSEQ multiplex PCR; TCRdb lists only in-frame clones, some missing. The table includes tens of thousands of clones, approximately 70% detected once. No patient escaped relapse after autologous stem cell transplantation, and brentuximab vedotin exposure varied. The sequences come from peripheral blood mononuclear cells (PBMCs), collected before the second cycle of nivolumab. The receptors shown here come from a human donor with classical Hodgkin lymphoma.

This chain joins TRBV7-2 and TRBJ1-2; D perhaps matches TRBD1 (5 bases). Germline CDR1 and CDR2: SGHTA and FQGNSA. CDR3 length: 14 residues. V was shortened by 3 bases and J by 7 bases, with 15 bases between the two germline ends. The CDR3 region is CASSFSGTQAGYTF. CDR3 nucleotide sequence: TGTGCCAGCAGCTTCTCCGGGACCCAGGCTGGCTACACCTTC.

V is TRBV4-1 and J is TRBJ2-7, with no clear D. Trimming took off 3 bases at V and 2 bases at J, with 8 bases between the two ends. The CDR3 is 13 amino acids. Germline V lookup: CDR1 MGHRA, CDR2 YSYEKL. The chain's CDR3 is CASSHGSPYEQYF. In nucleotides, the CDR3 is TGCGCCAGCAGCCACGGGTCGCCCTACGAGCAGTACTTC.

The chain recombines TRBV19 with TRBJ1-1; 7 positions agree with TRBD1. After removal of 9 bases from V and 5 bases from J, the junction contained 15 bases not matched to a gene. This CDR3 is built from 15 residues. CDR1 is LNHDA, CDR2 SQIVND, per germline (reference sequence). The CDR3 DNA reads TGTGCCAGCGTGCGGGTACAGGGGCGAGAGACTGAAGCTTTCTTT. Its translation: CASVRVQGRETEAFF.

This clone was seen a few times. The rearrangement joins TRBV7-2 to TRBJ2-7; 11 nucleotides align to TRBD2. V trimming: 0 bases; J trimming: 2 bases; junction bases outside the gene matches: 6. The length of the CDR3 is 17 residues. From germline, CDR1 is SGHTA and CDR2 FQGNSA. The CDR3 coding sequence is TGTGCCAGCAGCTTAGCGGCGACTAGCGGGGCCCCCTACGAGCAGTACTTC. Translating it yields CASSLAATSGAPYEQYF.

V gene TRBV19 combines with J gene TRBJ2-2; 15 nucleotides line up with TRBD2. This CDR3 has 16 residues. CDR1 is LNHDA, CDR2 SQIVND, per germline (reference sequence). V gave up 6 bases and J gave up 4 bases; unmatched junction bases: 3. CDR3 DNA sequence: TGTGCCAGTAGGGGACTAGCGGGAGGTGGCACCGGGGAGCTGTTTTTT. It encodes CASRGLAGGGTGELFF.

This clone counts as large. The CDR3 region has the DNA TGTGCCAGCAGCTTAGAACTAGCGGGATGGGGTGAGCAGTTCTTC. Translated, it gives CASSLELAGWGEQFF. The V gene is TRBV7-7, the J gene TRBJ2-1, with 10 bases lining up with TRBD2. The CDR3 spans 15 residues. The germline CDR1 and CDR2 sequences are SSHAT and FNYEAQ (reference sequence). V lost 1 base and J lost 9; bases outside the gene matches: 6.

The chain recombines TRBV7-3 with TRBJ1-2; D might be TRBD1 (5 bases). CDR1 and CDR2 (germline): SGHTA, FQGTGA. The CDR3 is 13 amino acids. V was trimmed by 3 bases and J by 5 bases, leaving 10 bases between them. The CDR3 here is CASSFNQGYGYTF. The CDR3 DNA reads TGTGCCAGCAGCTTCAACCAGGGATATGGCTACACCTTC.

This clone was recorded a few times. The sample contains more than one DNA sequence encoding this CDR3. V gene TRBV30 combines with J gene TRBJ1-2; unclear D gene. Germline V lookup: CDR1 GTSNPN, CDR2 SVGIG (reference sequence). The CDR3 loop spans 10 amino acids. Trimming pared 1 base from V and 4 bases from J, leaving 1 base between. For the CDR3, the DNA is TGTGCCTGGAGTGGCTATGGCTACACCTTC. Translating it yields CAWSGYGYTF. Variable domain in full (rest from reference TRBV30 and TRBJ1-2): SQTIHQWPATLVQPVGSPLSLECTVEGTSNPNLYWYRQAAGRGLQLLFYSVGIGQISSEVPQNLSASRPQDRQFILSSKKLLLSDSGFYLCAWSGYGYTFGSGTRLTVV.

This clone was found a few times. The V call is TRBV10-1, the J call TRBJ1-5; possibly TRBD1 for D (5 bases). Germline loops: CDR1 WNHNN, CDR2 SYGVQD (reference sequence). This CDR3 is 13 amino acids long. Trimming pared 5 bases from V and 6 bases from J, leaving 11 bases between. The CDR3 loop reads CASSQGTAQPQHF. The CDR3, as DNA: TGCGCCAGCAGTCAGGGTACGGCTCAGCCCCAGCATTTT.

This clone was recorded once. The chain combines TRBV11-3 with TRBJ2-1; 7 bases agree with TRBD2. The CDR3 consists of 15 residues. The V gene end was trimmed by 4 bases and the J gene end by 6 bases; junction bases not matched to a gene: 9. CDR1 is SGHNT, CDR2 YENEEA, per germline. The CDR3 protein is CASSSGLGDSNEQFF. The CDR3 DNA reads as TGTGCCAGCAGCTCCGGACTAGGAGATTCCAATGAGCAGTTCTTC.

V usage is TRBV5-4 and J usage is TRBJ2-5, with 12 bases matching TRBD1. From germline, CDR1 is SGHNT and CDR2 YYREEE (reference sequence). V lost 4 bases and J lost 3; bases outside the gene matches: 10. The CDR3 totals 17 residues. The CDR3 is CASSKGTGGRVEETQYF. The CDR3 region has the DNA TGTGCCAGCAGCAAGGGGACAGGGGGCAGAGTGGAAGAGACCCAGTACTTC. Full variable domain (rest looked up from reference TRBV5-4 and TRBJ2-5): ETGVTQSPTHLIKTRGQQVTLRCSSQSGHNTVSWYQQALGQGPQFIFQYYREEENGRGNFPPRFSGLQFPNYSSELNVNALELDDSALYLCASSKGTGGRVEETQYFGPGTRLLVL.

The chain links TRBV5-1 to TRBJ2-7; 10 bases line up with TRBD2. The CDR3 runs to 15 residues. Germline loops: CDR1 SGHRS, CDR2 YFSETQ. Trimming removed 3 bases from V and 5 bases from J; junction bases left unmatched: 8. CDR3 in amino acids: CASSSGLARIDEQYF. The CDR3 nucleotides read TGCGCCAGCAGCTCGGGACTAGCGAGGATAGACGAGCAGTACTTC.

The gene calls are TRBV15 and TRBJ1-1; D may be TRBD1 (6 bases). CDR1 LNHNV and CDR2 YYDKDF come from the germline V gene (reference sequence). V was shortened by 3 bases and J by 7 bases, with 12 bases between the two germline ends. This CDR3 comprises 13 residues. CDR3 protein: CATSRAGQSEAFF. Written as DNA, the CDR3 is TGTGCCACCAGCAGGGCTGGACAGAGTGAAGCTTTCTTT.

The V gene is TRBV28, the J gene TRBJ1-1; D gene uncertain. The CDR3 length is 11 residues. Looked up from germline, CDR1 is MDHEN and CDR2 is SYDVKM. Trimming shortened V by 8 bases and J by 2 bases, and 6 bases separated the two germline ends. The CDR3 DNA is TGTGCCAGCGTGGCAAACACTGAAGCTTTCTTT. Residues: CASVANTEAFF.

This clone was counted once. The genes are TRBV5-1 and TRBJ2-2; 7 nucleotides agree with TRBD2. V was clipped by 2 bases and J by 7 bases; unmatched bases: 2. Germline V CDR1 and CDR2: SGHRS, YFSETQ. There are 13 residues in the CDR3. Here the CDR3 reads CASSLTSDGELFF. The CDR3 coding sequence is TGCGCCAGCAGCTTAACTAGCGACGGGGAGCTGTTTTTT. The full variable domain, completed using reference TRBV5-1 and TRBJ2-2, is KAGVTQTPRYLIKTRGQQVTLSCSPISGHRSVSWYQQTPGQGLQFLFEYFSETQRNKGNFPGRFSGRQFSNSRSEMNVSTLELGDSALYLCASSLTSDGELFFGEGSRLTVL.

The genes are TRBV9 and TRBJ1-1; no firm D call. Germline values: CDR1 SGDLS, CDR2 YYNGEE. The V gene lost 0 bases and the J gene lost 0 bases, with 6 bases spanning the gap. The CDR3 consists of 14 residues. The CDR3 sequence is CASSVDILNTEAFF. CDR3 sequence (DNA): TGTGCCAGCAGCGTAGACATCCTGAACACTGAAGCTTTCTTT.

The V gene is TRBV5-6, the J gene TRBJ1-2; D remains ambiguous. CDR3 size: 14 residues. The V and J ends lost 0 bases and 5 bases respectively, with 11 bases between them. Germline-derived CDR1 and CDR2 are SGHDT and YYEEEE. CDR3 sequence (DNA): TGTGCCAGCAGCTTGGCGGGGTCGGGGTATGGCTACACCTTC. Its translation: CASSLAGSGYGYTF.

Only a few counts were recorded for this clone. The rearrangement links TRBV11-2 to TRBJ2-5; D not certain. Trimming left V 3 bases short and J 1 base short, with 12 bases between. Germline CDR1 is SGHAT and CDR2 is FQNNGV. The CDR3 has 15 amino acids. The CDR3 reads CASSFDGVGQETQYF. CDR3 in DNA: TGTGCCAGCAGCTTTGACGGAGTAGGCCAAGAGACCCAGTACTTC.

This sequence joins TRBV10-3 and TRBJ2-7, with 8 bases aligning to TRBD1. J gave up 3 bases and V 10 bases, and 11 bases lay outside the gene matches. The CDR3 totals 14 residues. Per the germline V gene, CDR1 is ENHRY and CDR2 is SYGVKD. The CDR3 is CASRDRDRNYEQYF. CDR3 DNA sequence: TGTGCCAGCAGAGATAGGGACAGGAACTACGAGCAGTACTTC.

V gene TRBV5-8 combines with J gene TRBJ2-3, with a possible D match to TRBD2 (5 bases). This CDR3 comprises 14 residues. The V and J ends lost 2 bases and 2 bases respectively, with 9 bases between them. Germline lookup yields CDR1 SGHTS and CDR2 YDEGEE. CDR3 loop: CASSFGLSTDTQYF. CDR3 in DNA: TGTGCCAGCAGCTTTGGACTTTCCACAGATACGCAGTATTTT.

The chain joins TRBV5-1 to TRBJ2-1; D remains unclear. This CDR3 is 15 amino acids long. From germline, CDR1 is SGHRS and CDR2 YFSETQ. V gave up 3 bases and J gave up 5 bases, with 15 bases separating them. CDR3 coding DNA: TGCGCCAGCAGCTCGGTGGGGAACCCAGACAATGAGCAGTTCTTC. It yields the protein CASSSVGNPDNEQFF.

The chain links TRBV6-5 to TRBJ2-3; 11 nucleotides agree with TRBD2. V lost 4 bases and J lost 7; bases outside the gene matches: 4. Germline V gene sequence: CDR1 MNHEY, CDR2 SVGAGI. CDR3 size: 14 residues. CDR3 protein: CASSFGTSGHTQYF. CDR3 nucleotides: TGTGCCAGCAGTTTCGGGACTAGCGGTCATACGCAGTATTTT.

This clone was observed many times. V usage is TRBV19 and J usage is TRBJ2-7; D gene unclear. CDR1 and CDR2 from the germline V gene are LNHDA and SQIVND (reference sequence). V lost 0 bases and J lost 3, with 6 bases in between. This CDR3 is built from 13 residues. The CDR3 DNA reads TGTGCCAGTAGTATAGACAGTTTCTACGAGCAGTACTTC. The encoded protein is CASSIDSFYEQYF.

This clone was counted only a few times. The CDR3 loop is CASTLNQRLFF. CDR3 DNA: TGTGCCAGCACCCTTAACCAAAGGCTATTCTTT. V usage is TRBV2 and J usage is TRBJ1-1; no firm D call. V dropped 7 bases and J dropped 14 bases, with 17 bases sitting between them. This CDR3 spans 11 amino acids. Germline CDR1 is SNHLY and CDR2 is FYNNEI. Using reference TRBV2 and TRBJ1-1 for the parts outside the CDR3, the full variable domain is EPEVTQTPSHQVTQMGQEVILRCVPISNHLYFYWYRQILGQKVEFLVSFYNNEISEKSEIFDDQFSVERPDGSNFTLKIRSTKLEDSAMYFCASTLNQRLFFGQGTRLTVV.

The CDR3 sequence: CASSYGGGSYEQYF. CDR3 DNA: TGTGCCAGCAGTTACGGGGGGGGCTCCTACGAGCAGTACTTC. This chain joins TRBV6-6 and TRBJ2-7, with TRBD2 identical over 7 bases. J lost 0 bases, V lost 2 bases, and 1 base had no gene match. The CDR3 contains 14 residues. Per germline, CDR1 MNHNY and CDR2 SVGAGI (reference sequence).

J is TRBJ2-3 and V is TRBV6-5, with D perhaps TRBD2 (7 bases). V lost 4 bases, J lost 6 bases, and 11 bases lay in between. From germline, CDR1 is MNHEY and CDR2 SVGAGI. This CDR3 region has 13 residues. CDR3 DNA sequence: TGTGCCAGCAGTTCGAGGGGGGGTGATACGCAGTATTTT. This gives the protein CASSSRGGDTQYF.

J is TRBJ1-1 and V is TRBV5-1; D might be TRBD1 (5 bases). The CDR3 is 11 amino acids. Germline CDR1 and CDR2: SGHRS and YFSETQ. Trimming shortened V by 4 bases and J by 6 bases, and 7 bases separated the two germline ends. DNA for the CDR3: TGCGCCAGCAGCGCAGGGTCTGAAGCTTTCTTT. This codes for CASSAGSEAFF.

The chain joins TRBV28 to TRBJ2-2; 8 nucleotides line up with TRBD2. The V gene's germline CDR1 is MDHEN and CDR2 SYDVKM. The CDR3 loop spans 14 amino acids. The junction had 1 base not matched to a gene; V was cut back by 3 bases and J by 4 bases. The CDR3 nucleotides read TGTGCCAGCAGTTTCACTAGCGGCACCGGGGAGCTGTTTTTT. Translated: CASSFTSGTGELFF.

V is TRBV7-2 and J is TRBJ1-2, with 10 bases lining up with TRBD1. This CDR3 contains 15 residues. Looked up from germline, CDR1 is SGHTA and CDR2 is FQGNSA. V dropped 8 bases and J dropped 2; count of bases not matched to a gene: 8. This CDR3 reads CASRTGTGENYGYTF. CDR3 bases: TGTGCCAGCCGGACCGGGACAGGGGAAAACTATGGCTACACCTTC.

The chain couples TRBV28 to TRBJ2-7; D gene ambiguous. The germline CDR1 and CDR2 sequences are MDHEN and SYDVKM. This CDR3 has 12 amino acids. V was cut by 7 bases and J by 6 bases, with 13 bases left in between. The CDR3 DNA reads TGTGCCAGCACCCTTGGGGTTCGCGAGCAGTACTTC. Its translation: CASTLGVREQYF. The complete variable domain, with remaining parts taken from reference TRBV28 and TRBJ2-7, reads DVKVTQSSRYLVKRTGEKVFLECVQDMDHENMFWYRQDPGLGLRLIYFSYDVKMKEKGDIPEGYSVSREKKERFSLILESASTNQTSMYLCASTLGVREQYFGPGTRLTVT.